This paragraph covers one T cell receptor beta chain sequence. Assay: immunoSEQ multiplex PCR; the TCRdb copy retains only in-frame clones and omits some. In the table there are around 300,000 clones, around 87% of which are singletons. Between the trimmed V and J ends, which lost 1 base and 5 bases, there was a span of 9 bases. Germline assignment: CDR1 LGHNA and CDR2 YSLEER. The CDR3 spans 15 residues. This entry comes from a study of blood T cell repertoires in COVID-19. Across the study: From T cells, B-cell-depleted T cells, or PBMCs came the material, which was cDNA or gDNA.

This TCR came from a man aged 18 to 29 with active or convalescent COVID-19. The chain is built from TRBV4-3 and TRBJ1-6, with D perhaps TRBD1 (6 bases). Sequenced: peripheral blood. CDR3 sequence reads: CASSQGAGDNSPLHF. For the CDR3, the DNA is TGCGCCAGCAGCCAAGGGGCAGGGGATAATTCACCCCTCCACTTT.